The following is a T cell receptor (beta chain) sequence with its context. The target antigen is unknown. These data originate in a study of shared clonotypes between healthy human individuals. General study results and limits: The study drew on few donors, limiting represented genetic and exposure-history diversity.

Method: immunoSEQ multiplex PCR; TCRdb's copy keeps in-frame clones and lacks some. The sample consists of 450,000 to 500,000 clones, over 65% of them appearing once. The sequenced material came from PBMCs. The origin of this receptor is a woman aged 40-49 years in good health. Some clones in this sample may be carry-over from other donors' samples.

The CDR3 sequence is CASSFGRHRAGQYF. For the CDR3, the DNA is TGTGCCAGCAGCTTCGGTAGGCACAGGGCTGGGCAGTACTTC. This chain uses TRBV5-8 with TRBJ2-7, with D possibly TRBD1 on 6 matching bases. The CDR3 covers 14 residues. The germline V gene encodes CDR1 SGHTS and CDR2 YDEGEE. V lost 2 bases and J 9 bases, leaving 18 bases between the germline ends.